This is a list of T cell receptor beta chains from one sample in a study of T cells in tuberculosis. The repertoire was sequenced with immunoSEQ multiplex PCR; TCRdb's copy has only in-frame clones and lacks some. The table has 25,000 to 35,000 clones, about 92% seen once. This sample comprised PBMCs, obtained at tuberculosis diagnosis. The receptors were gathered from an adult with tuberculosis. Both conserved end residues are part of each CDR3. The order of the fields is CDR3 protein, CDR3 DNA, J gene, V gene, clone size, D gene. The D gene is left open where the match is weak. Clone size appears in some rows only: once, few, many, or a class for an expanded clone.

CDR3 protein: CASSSGVGANVLTF; CDR3 DNA: TGTGCCAGCAGTTCAGGGGTGGGGGCCAACGTCCTGACTTTC; J gene: TRBJ2-6; V gene: TRBV28; clone size: NA; D gene: NA
CDR3 protein: CASSGGVPYEQYF; CDR3 DNA: TGTGCCAGCAGTGGGGGGGTGCCCTACGAGCAGTACTTC; J gene: TRBJ2-7; V gene: TRBV28; clone size: NA; D gene: TRBD2
CDR3 protein: CASSQDRVATNEKLFF; CDR3 DNA: TGCGCCAGCAGCCAAGATCGGGTAGCAACTAATGAAAAACTGTTTTTT; J gene: TRBJ1-4; V gene: TRBV4-3; clone size: NA; D gene: NA
CDR3 protein: CASSLVYQGTSTEAFF; CDR3 DNA: TGCGCCAGCAGCTTGGTTTATCAGGGAACGAGCACTGAAGCTTTCTTT; J gene: TRBJ1-1; V gene: TRBV5-1; clone size: NA; D gene: NA
CDR3 protein: CASSQRQGNTEAFF; CDR3 DNA: TGTGCCAGCAGCCAAAGGCAGGGGAACACTGAAGCTTTCTTT; J gene: TRBJ1-1; V gene: TRBV4-2; clone size: NA; D gene: NA
CDR3 protein: CASNGQKGRYGYTF; CDR3 DNA: TGTGCCAGCAACGGACAGAAGGGCCGCTATGGCTACACCTTC; J gene: TRBJ1-2; V gene: TRBV11-2; clone size: NA; D gene: NA
CDR3 protein: CASSVTGTGIGQPQHF; CDR3 DNA: TGTGCCAGCAGCGTAACCGGGACAGGGATCGGTCAGCCCCAGCATTTT; J gene: TRBJ1-5; V gene: TRBV2; clone size: NA; D gene: TRBD1
CDR3 protein: CASSLSSRGNTEAFF; CDR3 DNA: TGTGCCAGCAGTTTAAGTTCACGAGGGAACACTGAAGCTTTCTTT; J gene: TRBJ1-1; V gene: TRBV28; clone size: NA; D gene: NA
CDR3 protein: CAWSDYRDRDEAFF; CDR3 DNA: TGTGCCTGGAGTGACTACCGGGACAGAGATGAAGCTTTCTTT; J gene: TRBJ1-1; V gene: TRBV30; clone size: medium-sized; D gene: TRBD1
CDR3 protein: CASSYGRGASYEQYF; CDR3 DNA: TGTGCCAGCAGTTACGGCCGGGGGGCCTCCTACGAGCAGTACTTC; J gene: TRBJ2-7; V gene: TRBV6-5; clone size: NA; D gene: NA
CDR3 protein: CASSAPGLSSYNEQFF; CDR3 DNA: TGTGCCAGCAGCGCCCCGGGACTGAGCTCCTACAATGAGCAGTTCTTC; J gene: TRBJ2-1; V gene: TRBV13; clone size: NA; D gene: NA
CDR3 protein: CASSGGTGHSYEQYF; CDR3 DNA: TGTGCCAGTAGTGGAGGGACAGGTCACTCCTACGAGCAGTACTTC; J gene: TRBJ2-7; V gene: TRBV19; clone size: NA; D gene: TRBD1
CDR3 protein: CASSSRGRPTYEQYF; CDR3 DNA: TGTGCCAGCAGTTCACGCGGGAGACCTACCTACGAGCAGTACTTC; J gene: TRBJ2-7; V gene: TRBV28; clone size: once; D gene: TRBD2
CDR3 protein: CASSRPQDRGGEKLFF; CDR3 DNA: TGTGCCAGCAGCCGACCCCAGGACAGGGGAGGTGAAAAACTGTTTTTT; J gene: TRBJ1-4; V gene: TRBV11-2; clone size: NA; D gene: TRBD1
CDR3 protein: CASKQGLGPYNSPLHF; CDR3 DNA: TGCGCCAGCAAACAGGGGCTGGGGCCCTATAATTCACCCCTCCACTTT; J gene: TRBJ1-6; V gene: TRBV5-1; clone size: NA; D gene: TRBD1
CDR3 protein: CASSPGREGLGEQFF; CDR3 DNA: TGTGCCAGCTCACCTGGGCGGGAGGGCCTCGGTGAGCAGTTCTTC; J gene: TRBJ2-1; V gene: TRBV18; clone size: NA; D gene: TRBD2
CDR3 protein: CASSLDRVSEQYF; CDR3 DNA: TGTGCCAGCAGCTTAGACAGGGTGAGCGAGCAGTACTTC; J gene: TRBJ2-7; V gene: TRBV11-2; clone size: NA; D gene: NA
CDR3 protein: CASSYSAYSYEQYF; CDR3 DNA: TGTGCCAGCAGTTACTCGGCATACTCCTACGAGCAGTACTTC; J gene: TRBJ2-7; V gene: TRBV6-5; clone size: NA; D gene: NA
CDR3 protein: CATSRFPDGGGNTGELFF; CDR3 DNA: TGTGCCACCAGCAGATTCCCTGATGGGGGCGGGAACACCGGGGAGCTGTTTTTT; J gene: TRBJ2-2; V gene: TRBV15; clone size: NA; D gene: NA
CDR3 protein: CASSTGTGGINEQFF; CDR3 DNA: TGTGCCAGCAGCACCGGGACAGGGGGCATTAATGAGCAGTTCTTC; J gene: TRBJ2-1; V gene: TRBV6-1; clone size: few; D gene: TRBD1
CDR3 protein: CASSPRWAGGTYEQYF; CDR3 DNA: TGCGCCAGCAGCCCGAGGTGGGCGGGGGGCACCTACGAGCAGTACTTC; J gene: TRBJ2-7; V gene: TRBV4-3; clone size: NA; D gene: TRBD2
CDR3 protein: CASSHRGIDYGYTF; CDR3 DNA: TGCGCCAGCTCTCACCGGGGGATCGACTATGGCTACACCTTC; J gene: TRBJ1-2; V gene: TRBV4-1; clone size: once; D gene: NA
CDR3 protein: CASRLGQGALGPTSPLHF; CDR3 DNA: TGTGCCAGCAGATTGGGACAGGGGGCTCTAGGGCCGACTTCACCCCTCCACTTT; J gene: TRBJ1-6; V gene: TRBV2; clone size: NA; D gene: TRBD1
CDR3 protein: CATVDRSYNEQFF; CDR3 DNA: TGTGCCACGGTGGACAGGAGCTACAATGAGCAGTTCTTC; J gene: TRBJ2-1; V gene: TRBV10-3; clone size: NA; D gene: TRBD1
CDR3 protein: CASSRPRTGNQETQYF; CDR3 DNA: TGTGCCAGCAGCCGACCTAGGACAGGGAATCAAGAGACCCAGTACTTC; J gene: TRBJ2-5; V gene: TRBV14; clone size: once; D gene: TRBD1
CDR3 protein: CASSSYRGFVEAFF; CDR3 DNA: TGTGCCAGCAGTTCCTACAGGGGGTTTGTTGAAGCTTTCTTT; J gene: TRBJ1-1; V gene: TRBV28; clone size: NA; D gene: TRBD1
CDR3 protein: CASSSGTLLSGELFF; CDR3 DNA: TGCGCCAGCAGCTCCGGGACACTCCTAAGTGGGGAGCTGTTTTTT; J gene: TRBJ2-2; V gene: TRBV5-1; clone size: once; D gene: NA
CDR3 protein: CASSLTSGTGTYNEQFF; CDR3 DNA: TGCGCCAGCAGCCTTACGTCCGGGACAGGGACTTACAATGAGCAGTTCTTC; J gene: TRBJ2-1; V gene: TRBV4-1; clone size: NA; D gene: TRBD1
CDR3 protein: CSPGSTEAFF; CDR3 DNA: TGCAGTCCGGGATCGACTGAAGCTTTCTTT; J gene: TRBJ1-1; V gene: TRBV20-1; clone size: NA; D gene: NA
CDR3 protein: CASSYPDRENTGELFF; CDR3 DNA: TGTGCCAGCAGTTACCCGGACAGGGAAAACACCGGGGAGCTGTTTTTT; J gene: TRBJ2-2; V gene: TRBV6-5; clone size: NA; D gene: TRBD1
CDR3 protein: CASSLLTGQGDPNTEAFF; CDR3 DNA: TGTGCCAGCAGTTTATTAACGGGACAGGGAGACCCGAACACTGAAGCTTTCTTT; J gene: TRBJ1-1; V gene: TRBV28; clone size: NA; D gene: TRBD1
CDR3 protein: CASSLGLAESKETQYF; CDR3 DNA: TGCGCCAGCAGCTTGGGGCTAGCAGAGAGTAAAGAGACCCAGTACTTC; J gene: TRBJ2-5; V gene: TRBV5-1; clone size: NA; D gene: NA
CDR3 protein: CASSYPGSPPYEQYF; CDR3 DNA: TGTGCCAGCAGTTATCCCGGGAGCCCGCCCTACGAGCAGTACTTC; J gene: TRBJ2-7; V gene: TRBV6-5; clone size: NA; D gene: NA
CDR3 protein: CASSSYATNEKLFF; CDR3 DNA: TGTGCCAGCAGTTCCTATGCAACTAATGAAAAACTGTTTTTT; J gene: TRBJ1-4; V gene: TRBV27; clone size: NA; D gene: NA
CDR3 protein: CASSILTALTGELFF; CDR3 DNA: TGTGCCAGCAGCATATTGACAGCACTCACCGGGGAGCTGTTTTTT; J gene: TRBJ2-2; V gene: TRBV6-5; clone size: NA; D gene: NA
CDR3 protein: CASSFTGVVWDEQFF; CDR3 DNA: TGTGCCAGTAGTTTCACCGGGGTGGTTTGGGATGAGCAGTTCTTC; J gene: TRBJ2-1; V gene: TRBV19; clone size: NA; D gene: NA
CDR3 protein: CASSSGEETQYF; CDR3 DNA: TGTGCCAGCAGTTCCGGGGAAGAGACCCAGTACTTC; J gene: TRBJ2-5; V gene: TRBV5-6; clone size: NA; D gene: NA
CDR3 protein: CASSSTPRDTQYF; CDR3 DNA: TGTGCCAGCAGCTCAACTCCTAGAGATACGCAGTATTTT; J gene: TRBJ2-3; V gene: TRBV7-2; clone size: NA; D gene: NA
CDR3 protein: CASSEEGEIGEETQYF; CDR3 DNA: TGTGCCAGCAGTGAAGAGGGAGAGATCGGGGAAGAGACCCAGTACTTC; J gene: TRBJ2-5; V gene: TRBV2; clone size: few; D gene: NA
CDR3 protein: CAWTGGPISGNTIYF; CDR3 DNA: TGTGCCTGGACAGGGGGGCCGATCTCTGGAAACACCATATATTTT; J gene: TRBJ1-3; V gene: TRBV30; clone size: NA; D gene: TRBD1
CDR3 protein: CASSPGLGGDTQYF; CDR3 DNA: TGCGCCAGCAGCCCTGGTTTGGGAGGAGATACGCAGTATTTT; J gene: TRBJ2-3; V gene: TRBV5-1; clone size: NA; D gene: NA
CDR3 protein: CASSLEVTGGRLNTEAFF; CDR3 DNA: TGCGCCAGCAGCTTGGAGGTTACCGGGGGAAGGTTGAACACTGAAGCTTTCTTT; J gene: TRBJ1-1; V gene: TRBV5-1; clone size: NA; D gene: NA
CDR3 protein: CASSQDQGRANTGELFF; CDR3 DNA: TGCGCCAGCAGCCAAGATCAGGGCCGAGCGAACACCGGGGAGCTGTTTTTT; J gene: TRBJ2-2; V gene: TRBV4-3; clone size: NA; D gene: NA
CDR3 protein: CASGRLAVTYEQYF; CDR3 DNA: TGTGCTAGCGGACGACTAGCGGTAACCTACGAGCAGTACTTC; J gene: TRBJ2-7; V gene: TRBV6-1; clone size: NA; D gene: TRBD2
CDR3 protein: CASSFTGGGAYEQYF; CDR3 DNA: TGTGCCAGCAGCTTTACGGGCGGGGGGGCCTACGAGCAGTACTTC; J gene: TRBJ2-7; V gene: TRBV7-2; clone size: NA; D gene: TRBD2
CDR3 protein: CAIRTGSSNQPQHF; CDR3 DNA: TGTGCCATCAGGACCGGGTCTAGCAATCAGCCCCAGCATTTT; J gene: TRBJ1-5; V gene: TRBV10-3; clone size: NA; D gene: NA
CDR3 protein: CASSPGLAPYEQYF; CDR3 DNA: TGTGCCAGCAGTCCGGGACTAGCGCCGTACGAGCAGTACTTC; J gene: TRBJ2-7; V gene: TRBV27; clone size: NA; D gene: TRBD2
CDR3 protein: CASSLEGQGNGNTEAFF; CDR3 DNA: TGTGCCAGCAGTTTAGAGGGACAGGGGAACGGGAACACTGAAGCTTTCTTT; J gene: TRBJ1-1; V gene: TRBV28; clone size: NA; D gene: TRBD1